This T cell receptor (beta chain) was captured in a study of vaccination and CD4 T cells after COVID-19. Study information: Blood was drawn a median around 66 days post second dose, range 14 to 241. Stimulation of the cells used overlapping spike peptide pools from SARS-CoV-2 and from the common cold coronaviruses HCoV-NL63, HCoV-OC43 and HCoV-229E.

Looked up from germline, CDR1 is SGHDT and CDR2 is YYEEEE. V was trimmed by 0 bases and J by 4 bases, leaving 5 bases between them. The CDR3 loop spans 12 amino acids. Only one count was recorded for this clonotype. Its matching antigen is unknown. Noted treatment: approximately 10-day PBMC culture with coronavirus spike peptide pools or control peptides (ViraFEST assay). Unexposed donor CD4+ T cells predated the COVID-19 pandemic, collected 2011-2018. Negative selection isolated the CD4+ T cells once the cells had been cultured for around 11 days. At the Johns Hopkins FTIC core, DNA taken from cultured CD4+ T cells was sequenced by way of the Oncomine TCR Beta short-read assay. Each CDR3 protein is one row after TCRdb ran MiXCR on the PCR reads. The sample lists a few thousand distinct CDR3 sequences; under 35% were seen once. Whole-study findings and limits: A comparatively limited set of convalescent patients was examined, with no early post-infection timepoints.

The chain employs TRBV5-6 and TRBJ2-7; unclear D gene. The source of this sequence is a human donor in good health. Sequencing input: CD4+ T cells from blood, cultured in vitro. The CDR3 loop reads CASSLAEYEQYF. The CDR3 DNA is TGTGCCAGCAGCTTGGCCGAGTACGAGCAGTACTTC.